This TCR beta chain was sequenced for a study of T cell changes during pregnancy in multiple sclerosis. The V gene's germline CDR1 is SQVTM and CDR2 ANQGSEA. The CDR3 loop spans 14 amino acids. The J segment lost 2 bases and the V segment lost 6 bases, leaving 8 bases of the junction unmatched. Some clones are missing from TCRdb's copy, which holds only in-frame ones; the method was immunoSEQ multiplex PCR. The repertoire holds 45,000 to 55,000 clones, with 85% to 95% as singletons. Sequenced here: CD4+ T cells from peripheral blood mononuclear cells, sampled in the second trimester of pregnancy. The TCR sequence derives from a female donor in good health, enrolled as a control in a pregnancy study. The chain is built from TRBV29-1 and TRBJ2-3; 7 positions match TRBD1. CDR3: CSVDGTDNTDTQYF. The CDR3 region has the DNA TGCAGCGTGGACGGGACAGACAACACAGATACGCAGTATTTT.